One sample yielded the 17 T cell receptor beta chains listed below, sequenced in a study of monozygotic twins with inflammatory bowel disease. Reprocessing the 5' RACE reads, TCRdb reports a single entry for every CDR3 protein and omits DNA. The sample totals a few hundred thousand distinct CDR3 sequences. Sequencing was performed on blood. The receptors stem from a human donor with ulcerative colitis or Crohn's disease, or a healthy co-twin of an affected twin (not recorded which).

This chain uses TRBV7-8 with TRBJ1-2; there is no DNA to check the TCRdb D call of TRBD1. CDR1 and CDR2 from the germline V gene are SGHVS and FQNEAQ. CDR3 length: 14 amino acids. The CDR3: CASSRQDLGYGYTF. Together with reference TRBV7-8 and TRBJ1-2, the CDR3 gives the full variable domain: GAGVSQSPRYKVAKRGQDVALRCDPISGHVSLFWYQQALGQGPEFLTYFQNEAQLDKSGLPSDRFFAERPEGSVSTLKIQRTQQEDSAVYLCASSRQDLGYGYTFGSGTRLTVV.

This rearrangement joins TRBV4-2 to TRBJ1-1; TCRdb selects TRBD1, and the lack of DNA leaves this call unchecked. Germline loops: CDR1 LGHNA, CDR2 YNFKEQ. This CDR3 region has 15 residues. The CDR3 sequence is CASSQEDRGNTEAFF.

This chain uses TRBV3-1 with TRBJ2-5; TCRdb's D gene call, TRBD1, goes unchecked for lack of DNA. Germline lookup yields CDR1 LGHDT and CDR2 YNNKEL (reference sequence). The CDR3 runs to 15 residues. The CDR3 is CASSLDSQREETQYF.

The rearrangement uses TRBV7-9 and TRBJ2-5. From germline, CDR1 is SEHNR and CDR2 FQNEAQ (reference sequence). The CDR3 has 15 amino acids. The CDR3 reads CASSLAWVGQETQYF.

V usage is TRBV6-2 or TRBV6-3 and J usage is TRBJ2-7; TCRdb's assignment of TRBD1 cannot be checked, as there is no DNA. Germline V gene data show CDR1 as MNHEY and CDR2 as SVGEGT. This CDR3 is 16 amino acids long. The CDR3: CASSYWQRGVNYEQYF.

The CDR3 reads CATGHGPGKQFF. This chain connects TRBV19 to TRBJ2-1; TCRdb's D call of TRBD1 is untestable without DNA. Germline lookup yields CDR1 LNHDA and CDR2 SQIVND (reference sequence). The CDR3 runs 12 residues.

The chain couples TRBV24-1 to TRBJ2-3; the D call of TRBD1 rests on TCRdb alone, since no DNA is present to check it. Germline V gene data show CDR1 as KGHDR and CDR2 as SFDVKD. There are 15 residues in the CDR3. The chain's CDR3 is CATNPGTGFADTQYF.

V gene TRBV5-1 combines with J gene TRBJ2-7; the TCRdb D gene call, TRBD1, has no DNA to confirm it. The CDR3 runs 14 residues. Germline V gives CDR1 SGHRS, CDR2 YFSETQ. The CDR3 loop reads CASSSSGTGVEQYF.

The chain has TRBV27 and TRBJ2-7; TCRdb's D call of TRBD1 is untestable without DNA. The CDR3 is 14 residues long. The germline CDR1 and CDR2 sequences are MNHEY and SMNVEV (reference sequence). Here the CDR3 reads CASNPTGQLYEQYF.

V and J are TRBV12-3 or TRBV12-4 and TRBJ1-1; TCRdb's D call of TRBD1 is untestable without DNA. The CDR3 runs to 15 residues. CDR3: CASSPHREMNTEAFF.

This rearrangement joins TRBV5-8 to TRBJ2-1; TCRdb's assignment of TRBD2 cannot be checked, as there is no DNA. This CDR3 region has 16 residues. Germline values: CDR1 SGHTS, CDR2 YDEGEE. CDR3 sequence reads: CASSMTSGGAGGEQFF.

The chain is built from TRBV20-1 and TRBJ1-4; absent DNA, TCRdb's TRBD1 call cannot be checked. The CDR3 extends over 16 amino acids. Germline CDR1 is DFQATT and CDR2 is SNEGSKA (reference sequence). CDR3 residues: CSASKGRGATNEKLFF.

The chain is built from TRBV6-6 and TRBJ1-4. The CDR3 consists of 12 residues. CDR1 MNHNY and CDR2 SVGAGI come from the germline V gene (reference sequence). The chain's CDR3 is CASSNGDEKLFF.

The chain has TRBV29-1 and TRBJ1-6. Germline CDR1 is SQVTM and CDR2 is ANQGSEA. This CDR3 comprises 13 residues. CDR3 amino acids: CSVGEGFDSPLHF.

CDR3 amino acids: CASSLSPLAGTYEQYF. The chain uses TRBV7-9 and TRBJ2-7; there is no DNA to check the TCRdb D call of TRBD2. The CDR3 totals 16 residues. CDR1 SEHNR and CDR2 FQNEAQ come from the germline V gene (reference sequence).

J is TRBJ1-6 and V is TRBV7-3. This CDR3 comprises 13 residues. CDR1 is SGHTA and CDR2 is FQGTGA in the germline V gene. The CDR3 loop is CASSLDDYSPLHF.

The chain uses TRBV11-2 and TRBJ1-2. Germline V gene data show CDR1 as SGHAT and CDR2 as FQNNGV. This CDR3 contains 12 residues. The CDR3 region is CASSPSGFGYTF.